The clone carrying this T cell receptor beta chain was counted only a few times. Its target is not known. The data originate from a study of CD8 T cells in ankylosing spondylitis. Overall study results and limits: Seemingly characteristic of ankylosing spondylitis blood was a TCR beta motif consisting of about 8 highly homologous variants. According to the report, clones linked to the disease were significantly enriched in matched synovial fluid samples taken from ankylosing spondylitis patients.

V lost 6 bases to trimming and J lost 7 bases, with 17 bases between them. The germline gives CDR1 MNHNS, CDR2 SASEGT. The CDR3 runs to 14 residues. One entry per CDR3 protein, called by TCRdb with MiXCR from the 5' RACE reads. The table records under 450,000 distinct CDR3 sequences, approximately 22% of them present only once. Sample: blood, either unsorted or a sorted T cell fraction (not recorded which). The origin of this receptor is a male donor with ankylosing spondylitis or in good health (not recorded which). The chain recombines TRBV6-1 with TRBJ2-3, with D possibly matching TRBD2 (6 bases). In DNA form, the CDR3 reads TGTGCCAGCAGCCCCCGGGCCGCGGGGCATACGCAGTATTTT. Protein sequence: CASSPRAAGHTQYF.